This TCR beta chain was sequenced for a study of blood T cell repertoires in COVID-19. Whole-study context: Nucleic acid was either cDNA or gDNA, and it came from T cells, B-cell-depleted T cells, or PBMCs.

In the original analysis: Reference gene primer amplification gave estimated nucleated cell counts. Profiling relied on immunoSEQ multiplex PCR, and the TCRdb table lists in-frame clones only, not all of them. Clone size and V and J calls were adopted from that table, with D and trimming inferred from the DNA. The table records 150,000 or so clones, approximately 88% of them present only once. The receptor was derived from a young man with active or convalescent COVID-19. The sequenced sample was peripheral blood.

The CDR3 loop reads CASARTGNLMETQYF. The CDR3 coding sequence is TGTGCCAGTGCCCGGACAGGTAATCTAATGGAGACCCAGTACTTC. The chain recombines TRBV19 with TRBJ2-5; 7 bases are shared with TRBD1. The germline gives CDR1 LNHDA, CDR2 SQIVND (reference sequence). The CDR3 has 15 amino acids. V dropped 8 bases and J dropped 5; count of bases not matched to a gene: 14.